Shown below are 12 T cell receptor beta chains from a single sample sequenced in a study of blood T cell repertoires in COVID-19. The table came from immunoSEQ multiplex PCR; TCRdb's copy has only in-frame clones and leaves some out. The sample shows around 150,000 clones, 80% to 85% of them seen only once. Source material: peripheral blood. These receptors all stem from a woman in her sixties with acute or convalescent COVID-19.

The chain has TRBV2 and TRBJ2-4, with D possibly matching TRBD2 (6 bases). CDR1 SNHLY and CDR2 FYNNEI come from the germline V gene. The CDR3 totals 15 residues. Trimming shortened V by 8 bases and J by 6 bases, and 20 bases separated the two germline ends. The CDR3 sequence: CASLPRPGEANIQYF. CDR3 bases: TGTGCCAGCCTTCCCCGGCCGGGGGAGGCAAACATTCAGTACTTC.

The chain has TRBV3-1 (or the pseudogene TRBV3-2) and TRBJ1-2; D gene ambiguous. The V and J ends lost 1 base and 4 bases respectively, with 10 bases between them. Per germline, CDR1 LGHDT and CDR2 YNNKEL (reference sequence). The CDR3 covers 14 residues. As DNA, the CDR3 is TGTGCCAGCAGCCAAGCCGGGATTTCCTATGGCTACACCTTC. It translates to CASSQAGISYGYTF.

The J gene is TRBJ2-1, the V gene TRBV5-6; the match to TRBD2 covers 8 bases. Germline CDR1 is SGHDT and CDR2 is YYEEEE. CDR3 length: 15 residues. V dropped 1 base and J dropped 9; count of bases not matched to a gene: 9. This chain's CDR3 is CASSLTWGLGVEQFF. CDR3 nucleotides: TGTGCCAGCAGCTTGACCTGGGGACTAGGGGTTGAGCAGTTCTTC.

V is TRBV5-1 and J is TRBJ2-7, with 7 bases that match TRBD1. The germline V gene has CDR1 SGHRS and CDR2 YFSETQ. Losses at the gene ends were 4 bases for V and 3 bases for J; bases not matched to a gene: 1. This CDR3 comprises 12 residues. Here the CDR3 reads CASSRDSYEQYF. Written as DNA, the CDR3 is TGCGCCAGCAGCCGGGACAGCTACGAGCAGTACTTC.

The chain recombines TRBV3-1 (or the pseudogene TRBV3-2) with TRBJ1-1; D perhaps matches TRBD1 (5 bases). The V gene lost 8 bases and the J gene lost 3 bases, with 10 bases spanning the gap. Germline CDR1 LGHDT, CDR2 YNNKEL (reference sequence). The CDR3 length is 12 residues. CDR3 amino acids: CASGGIDTEAFF. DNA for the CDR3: TGTGCCAGCGGGGGGATTGACACTGAAGCTTTCTTT.

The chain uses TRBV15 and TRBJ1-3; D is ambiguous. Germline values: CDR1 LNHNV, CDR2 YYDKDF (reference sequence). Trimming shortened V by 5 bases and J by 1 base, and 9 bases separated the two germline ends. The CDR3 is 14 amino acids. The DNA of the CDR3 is TGTGCCACCAGCCCCGCGCGATCTGGAAACACCATATATTTT. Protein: CATSPARSGNTIYF. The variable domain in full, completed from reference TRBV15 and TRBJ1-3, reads DAMVIQNPRYQVTQFGKPVTLSCSQTLNHNVMYWYQQKSSQAPKLLFHYYDKDFNNEADTPDNFQSRRPNTSFCFLDIRSPGLGDTAMYLCATSPARSGNTIYFGEGSWLTVV.

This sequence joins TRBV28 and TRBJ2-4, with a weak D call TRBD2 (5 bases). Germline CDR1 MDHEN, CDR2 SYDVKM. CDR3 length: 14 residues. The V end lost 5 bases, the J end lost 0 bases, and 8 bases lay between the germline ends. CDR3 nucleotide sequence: TGTGCCAGCAGTCGAGCGGTAGCCAAAAACATTCAGTACTTC. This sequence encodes CASSRAVAKNIQYF.

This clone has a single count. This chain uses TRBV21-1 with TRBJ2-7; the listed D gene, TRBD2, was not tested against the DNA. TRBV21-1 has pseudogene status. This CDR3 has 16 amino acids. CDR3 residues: CASSKAARLSPYEQYF. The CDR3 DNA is TGTGCCAGCAGCAAAGCGGCGAGGCTCTCCCCCTACGAGCAGTACTTC.

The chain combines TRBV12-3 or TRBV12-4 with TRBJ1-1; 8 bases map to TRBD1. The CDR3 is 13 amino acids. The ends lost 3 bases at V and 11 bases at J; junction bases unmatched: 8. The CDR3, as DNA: TGTGCCAGCAGTTTTCCAGGGGGCACCGGGGCTTTCTTT. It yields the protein CASSFPGGTGAFF.

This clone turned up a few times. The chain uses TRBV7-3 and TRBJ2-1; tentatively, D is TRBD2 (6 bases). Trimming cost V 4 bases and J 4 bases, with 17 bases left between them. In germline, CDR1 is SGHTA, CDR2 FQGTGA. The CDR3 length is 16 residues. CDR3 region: CASSSYRDRGYNEQFF. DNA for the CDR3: TGTGCCAGCAGCTCTTACCGGGACCGGGGGTACAATGAGCAGTTCTTC.

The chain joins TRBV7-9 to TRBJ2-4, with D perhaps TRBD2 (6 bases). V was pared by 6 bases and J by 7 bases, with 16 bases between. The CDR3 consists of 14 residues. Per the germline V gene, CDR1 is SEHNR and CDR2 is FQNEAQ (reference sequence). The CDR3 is CASSSGTRLNIQYF. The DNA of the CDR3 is TGTGCCAGCAGTTCAGGGACTCGGTTGAACATTCAGTACTTC.

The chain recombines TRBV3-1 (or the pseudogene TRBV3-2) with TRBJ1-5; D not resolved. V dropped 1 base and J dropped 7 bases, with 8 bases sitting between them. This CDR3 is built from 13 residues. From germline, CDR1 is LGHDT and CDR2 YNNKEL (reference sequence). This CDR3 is CASSQAERQPQHF. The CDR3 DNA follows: TGTGCCAGCAGCCAAGCAGAGCGGCAGCCCCAGCATTTT.